This T cell receptor (beta chain) stems from a study of blood T cell repertoires in COVID-19. Here immunoSEQ multiplex PCR was the method, and the copy in TCRdb shows in-frame clones only, minus some. The profile shows tens of thousands of clones, 87% of them singletons. CDR3 length: 16 amino acids. The V segment lost 6 bases and the J segment 0 bases; nucleotides outside the gene matches: 10. The germline V gene has CDR1 SNHLY and CDR2 FYNNEI. This chain links TRBV2 with TRBJ2-7, with 8 bases lining up with TRBD2. The sample comprised peripheral blood. The sequence came from a human donor in a cohort sampled during active COVID-19. The CDR3 loop is CASRGSSGAISYEQYF. The CDR3 DNA sequence: TGTGCCAGCAGAGGAAGTAGCGGGGCCATCTCCTACGAGCAGTACTTC.